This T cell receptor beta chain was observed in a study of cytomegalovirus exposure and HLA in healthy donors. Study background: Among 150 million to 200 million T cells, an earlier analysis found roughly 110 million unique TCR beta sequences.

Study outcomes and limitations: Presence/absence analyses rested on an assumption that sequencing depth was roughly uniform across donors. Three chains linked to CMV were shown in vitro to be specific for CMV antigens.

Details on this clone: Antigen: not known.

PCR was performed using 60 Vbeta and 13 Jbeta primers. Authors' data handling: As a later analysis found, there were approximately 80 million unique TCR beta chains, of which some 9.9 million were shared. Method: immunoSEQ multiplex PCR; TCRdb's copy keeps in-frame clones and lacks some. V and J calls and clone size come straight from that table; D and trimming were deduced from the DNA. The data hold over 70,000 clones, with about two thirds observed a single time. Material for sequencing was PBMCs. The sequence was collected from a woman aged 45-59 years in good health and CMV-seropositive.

The CDR3 loop is CASSEAPAGSPYNEQFF. DNA for the CDR3: TGTGCCAGCAGTGAAGCGCCCGCCGGGTCTCCCTACAATGAGCAGTTCTTC. The chain is built from TRBV6-1 and TRBJ2-1; D uncertain. The CDR3 covers 17 residues. The V end was cut by 0 bases, the J end by 2 bases, with 14 bases between. The germline V gene has CDR1 MNHNS and CDR2 SASEGT.